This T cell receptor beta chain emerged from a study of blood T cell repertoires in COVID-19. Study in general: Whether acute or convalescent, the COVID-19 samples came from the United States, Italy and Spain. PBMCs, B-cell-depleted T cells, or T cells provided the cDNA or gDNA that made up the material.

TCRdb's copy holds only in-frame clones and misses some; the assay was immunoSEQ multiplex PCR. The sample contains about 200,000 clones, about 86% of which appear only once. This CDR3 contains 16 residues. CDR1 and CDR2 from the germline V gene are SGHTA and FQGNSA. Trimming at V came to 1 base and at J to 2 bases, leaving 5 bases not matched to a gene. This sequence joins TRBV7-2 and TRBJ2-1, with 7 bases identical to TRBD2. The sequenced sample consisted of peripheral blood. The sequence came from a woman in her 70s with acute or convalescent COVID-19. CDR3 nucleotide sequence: TGTGCCAGCAGCTTAGGCGCGGGGGTGGCCTACAATGAGCAGTTCTTC. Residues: CASSLGAGVAYNEQFF.